This T cell receptor beta chain came from a study of shared clonotypes between healthy human individuals. Study observations and caveats: Across several donors, naive CD4 shared 5% to 6%, naive CD8 3% to 3.5%, memory CD4 roughly 2.4%, memory CD8 about 0.4%. Clonotypes which were not shared had lower generation probabilities than clonotypes that all four donors shared.

Using immunoSEQ multiplex PCR, the repertoire was profiled, and TCRdb retains in-frame clones only, with some absent. The sample gives some 2,000,000 clones, roughly 95% of which show up once; roughly 0.13% is in the top ten. To note about this clone: The target antigen is unknown.

Germline CDR1 and CDR2: SGHRS and YFSETQ. V shed 0 bases, J shed 2 bases, and the junction held 2 bases outside the gene matches. This CDR3 contains 15 residues. Donors included only healthy HIV-negative adults lacking recent acute infections or vaccinations. The sample was naive CD4+ T cells sorted from blood. Subset indicated: CD45RA+ positively selected. This sequence was found in a man younger than 35 in good health. The chain links TRBV5-1 to TRBJ2-4; 7 nucleotides match TRBD2. The CDR3 DNA follows: TGCGCCAGCAGCTTGGAGCGGGATACCAAAAACATTCAGTACTTC. Encoded protein: CASSLERDTKNIQYF.